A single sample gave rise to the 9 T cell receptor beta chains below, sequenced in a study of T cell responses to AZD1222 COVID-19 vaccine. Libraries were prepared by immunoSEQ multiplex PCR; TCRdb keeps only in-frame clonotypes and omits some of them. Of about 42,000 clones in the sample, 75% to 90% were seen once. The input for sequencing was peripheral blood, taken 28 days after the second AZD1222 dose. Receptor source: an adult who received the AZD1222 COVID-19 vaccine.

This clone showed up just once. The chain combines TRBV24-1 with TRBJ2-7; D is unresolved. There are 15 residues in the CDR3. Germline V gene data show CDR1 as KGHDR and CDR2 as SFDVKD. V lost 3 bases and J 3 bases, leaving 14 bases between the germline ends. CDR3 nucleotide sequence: TGTGCCACCAGTGATCCCCCCCACGGCTACTACGAGCAGTACTTC. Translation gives CATSDPPHGYYEQYF.

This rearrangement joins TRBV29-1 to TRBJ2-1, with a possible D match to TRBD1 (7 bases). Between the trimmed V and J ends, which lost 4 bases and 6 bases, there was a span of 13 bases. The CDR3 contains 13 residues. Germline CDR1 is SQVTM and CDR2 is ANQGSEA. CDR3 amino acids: CSVGQGLGNEQFF. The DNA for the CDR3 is TGCAGCGTTGGACAGGGACTTGGCAATGAGCAGTTCTTC.

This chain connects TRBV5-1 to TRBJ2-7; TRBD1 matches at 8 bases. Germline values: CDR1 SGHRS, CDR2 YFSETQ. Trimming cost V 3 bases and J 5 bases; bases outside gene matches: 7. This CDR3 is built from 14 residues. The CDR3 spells CASSWTGLIDEQYF. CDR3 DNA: TGCGCCAGCAGCTGGACAGGGCTTATAGACGAGCAGTACTTC.

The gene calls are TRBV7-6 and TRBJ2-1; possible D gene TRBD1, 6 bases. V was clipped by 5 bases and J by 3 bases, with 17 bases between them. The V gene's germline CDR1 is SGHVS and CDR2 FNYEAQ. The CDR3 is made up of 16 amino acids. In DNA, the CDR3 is TGTGCCAGCAGCCCAGGGGCACAGGTTGGCTACAATGAGCAGTTCTTC. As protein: CASSPGAQVGYNEQFF.

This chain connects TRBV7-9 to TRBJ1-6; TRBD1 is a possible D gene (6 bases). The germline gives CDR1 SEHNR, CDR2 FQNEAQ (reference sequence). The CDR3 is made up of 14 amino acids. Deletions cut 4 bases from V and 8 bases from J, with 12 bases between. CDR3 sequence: CASSSIRGDSPLHF. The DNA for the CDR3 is TGTGCCAGCAGCTCGATCAGGGGAGATTCACCCCTCCACTTT. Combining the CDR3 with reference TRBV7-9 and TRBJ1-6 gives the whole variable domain DTGVSQNPRHKITKRGQNVTFRCDPISEHNRLYWYRQTLGQGPEFLTYFQNEAQLEKSRLLSDRFSAERPKGSFSTLEIQRTEQGDSAMYLCASSSIRGDSPLHFGNGTRLTVT.

CDR3: CASSQTLGRIAKNIQYF. Written as DNA, the CDR3 is TGTGCCAGCAGCCAAACTCTAGGGAGGATAGCCAAAAACATTCAGTACTTC. The V call is TRBV3-1 (or the pseudogene TRBV3-2), the J call TRBJ2-4; D is possibly TRBD2 (6 bases). V lost 2 bases to trimming and J lost 0 bases, with 14 bases between them. The length of the CDR3 is 17 residues. Germline CDR1 LGHDT, CDR2 YNNKEL (reference sequence).

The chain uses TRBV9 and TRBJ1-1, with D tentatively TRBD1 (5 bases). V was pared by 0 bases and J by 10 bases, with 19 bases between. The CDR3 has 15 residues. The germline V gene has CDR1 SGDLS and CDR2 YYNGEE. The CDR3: CASSVGVLTAGGAFF. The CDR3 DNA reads TGTGCCAGCAGCGTAGGGGTGCTGACCGCGGGGGGAGCTTTCTTT. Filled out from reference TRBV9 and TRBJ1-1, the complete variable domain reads DSGVTQTPKHLITATGQRVTLRCSPRSGDLSVYWYQQSLDQGLQFLIQYYNGEERAKGNILERFSAQQFPDLHSELNLSSLELGDSALYFCASSVGVLTAGGAFFGQGTRLTVV.

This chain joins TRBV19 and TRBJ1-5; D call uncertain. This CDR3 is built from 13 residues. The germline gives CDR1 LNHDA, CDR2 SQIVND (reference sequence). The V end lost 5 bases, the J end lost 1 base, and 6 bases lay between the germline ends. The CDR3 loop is CASSLRSNQPQHF. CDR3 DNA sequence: TGTGCCAGTAGTCTCAGAAGCAATCAGCCCCAGCATTTT.

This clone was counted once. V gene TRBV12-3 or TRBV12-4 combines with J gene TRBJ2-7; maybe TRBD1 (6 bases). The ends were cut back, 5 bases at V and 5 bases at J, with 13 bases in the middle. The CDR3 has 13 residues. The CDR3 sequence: CASSLRDTNEQYF. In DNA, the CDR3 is TGTGCCAGCAGTCTCCGGGACACGAACGAGCAGTACTTC.